The present entry profiles one TCR beta chain with its context. Its antigen is not identified. Method: immunoSEQ multiplex PCR; TCRdb's copy keeps in-frame clones and lacks some. This table holds roughly 130,000 clones, approximately 90% found once. The sample is drawn from a study of T cell responses to AZD1222 COVID-19 vaccine. General study findings and limits: Regions 160-218 and 743-854 held dominance among vaccine-associated CD4 TCRs, which spanned spike.

The CDR3 sequence is 15 residues long. Trimming stripped 1 base from V and 2 bases from J, with 11 bases between. Per germline, CDR1 SGHVS and CDR2 FQNEAQ. This receptor was taken from an adult who received the AZD1222 COVID-19 vaccine. This sequence joins TRBV7-8 and TRBJ1-2; D is ambiguous. Source: peripheral blood, taken 28 days after the second AZD1222 dose. The CDR3 nucleotides are TGTGCCAGCAGCTTAGTGTTTGGGCCGAACTATGGCTACACCTTC. Its translation is CASSLVFGPNYGYTF.